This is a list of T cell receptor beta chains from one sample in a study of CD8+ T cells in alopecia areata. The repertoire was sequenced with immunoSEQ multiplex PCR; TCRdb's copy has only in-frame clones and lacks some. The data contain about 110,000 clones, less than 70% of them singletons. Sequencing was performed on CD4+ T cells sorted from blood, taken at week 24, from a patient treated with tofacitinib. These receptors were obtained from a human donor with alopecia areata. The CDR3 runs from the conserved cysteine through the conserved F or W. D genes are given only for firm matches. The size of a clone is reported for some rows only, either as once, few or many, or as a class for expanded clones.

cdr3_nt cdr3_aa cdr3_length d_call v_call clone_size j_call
TGTGCCAGCAGCTTGGCCGCTAGTGCCCAAGAGACCCAGTACTTC CASSLAASAQETQYF 15 NA TRBV5-6 NA TRBJ2-5
TGTGCCAGTAAACCTCAGGGGACCGGGGAGCTGTTTTTT CASKPQGTGELFF 13 NA TRBV19 few TRBJ2-2
TGTGCCTCCACACAGGGGAGAGACTATGGCTACACCTTC CASTQGRDYGYTF 13 TRBD1 TRBV30 NA TRBJ1-2
TGCAGCGTGCAGAGGGAAAGGAACACTGAAGCTTTCTTT CSVQRERNTEAFF 13 NA TRBV29-1 NA TRBJ1-1
TGTGCCAGCAGTTCACCCGGGAGAATGGCTGGAAACACCATATATTTT CASSSPGRMAGNTIYF 16 NA TRBV6-5 few TRBJ1-3
TGTGCCAGCAGTCAGATCAGCGGGGGGGACCACCCAAAGACCTACAATGAGCAGTTCTTC CASSQISGGDHPKTYNEQFF 20 TRBD2 TRBV2 NA TRBJ2-1
TGCAGCGTTGGGGACCCCACACTTAACACTGAAGCTTTCTTT CSVGDPTLNTEAFF 14 NA TRBV29-1 NA TRBJ1-1
TGTGCCAGCAGCTTGGCCAGGGCGAACACTGAAGCTTTCTTT CASSLARANTEAFF 14 NA TRBV5-4 few TRBJ1-1
TGTGCCAGTAGTAAACGGGTTTCTCACTCCGAAGTCTATGGCTACACCTTC CASSKRVSHSEVYGYTF 17 NA TRBV19 NA TRBJ1-2
TGTGCCTGGAGCGCCCAGGGGACTTCACCCCTCCACTTT CAWSAQGTSPLHF 13 NA TRBV30 NA TRBJ1-6
TGCGCCAGCAGTCCCGCAGTGGGTTCCTCTGGGGCCAACGTCCTGACTTTC CASSPAVGSSGANVLTF 17 NA TRBV23-1 few TRBJ2-6
TGTGCCAGCAGCGGGATGTCGCATCCCGATTCACCCCTCCACTTT CASSGMSHPDSPLHF 15 NA TRBV5-6 NA TRBJ1-6
TGTGCCAGCAGTTCCTCCCGTAGTGCCCGGGGGGAGCAGTACTTC CASSSSRSARGEQYF 15 NA TRBV6-5 NA TRBJ2-7
TGTGCCAGCAGCAAAGGAATGGCCGGGACCTTCCTGGCTTTCTTT CASSKGMAGTFLAFF 15 NA TRBV7-2 NA TRBJ1-1
TGTGCCAGCAGTGAAGCCTTGCAAGGAGGGACCGGCTACACCTTC CASSEALQGGTGYTF 15 NA TRBV2 NA TRBJ1-2
TGTGCCAGCAGCCCCGGACAGGGCTATGGCTACACCTTC CASSPGQGYGYTF 13 TRBD1 TRBV7-2 NA TRBJ1-2
TGTGCCATCACCCGGGACAGGAACACTGAAGCTTTCTTT CAITRDRNTEAFF 13 TRBD1 TRBV10-3 NA TRBJ1-1
TGTGCCAGCAGCCCCATGTCGGCCGGAGGTCAAGAGACCCAGTACTTC CASSPMSAGGQETQYF 16 NA TRBV7-3 NA TRBJ2-5
TGTGCCAGCAGCTTAGCTCTTGGACAATTGAATGAGCAGTTCTTC CASSLALGQLNEQFF 15 NA TRBV7-2 once TRBJ2-1
TGTGCCTGGAGGACTCCCGGGGCTGGGGCCAACGTCCTGACTTTC CAWRTPGAGANVLTF 15 NA TRBV30 NA TRBJ2-6
TGTGCCAGCAGGATCCCGCTAGAGGAGACCCAGTACTTC CASRIPLEETQYF 13 NA TRBV6-6 NA TRBJ2-5
TGTGCCAGCAGCAAAGAACAGGGAATTGCTGGAAACACCATATATTTT CASSKEQGIAGNTIYF 16 NA TRBV9 few TRBJ1-3
TGTGCCAGCAGCTTACTCGGGGTGGGAGGTTCACCCCTCCACTTT CASSLLGVGGSPLHF 15 NA TRBV13 NA TRBJ1-6
TGTGCCAGCAGTTTTTCCGGGAGCGCTGAAGCTTTCTTT CASSFSGSAEAFF 13 NA TRBV27 NA TRBJ1-1
TGTGCCAGCAGTGGAGGCTACTACAATGAGCAGTTCTTC CASSGGYYNEQFF 13 NA TRBV2 few TRBJ2-1
TGTGCCAGCTCACCACAGCAGGGGCCTAATGAAAAACTGTTTTTT CASSPQQGPNEKLFF 15 NA TRBV18 few TRBJ1-4
TGTGCCAGTACCGAGGGCCAAGAGACCCAGTACTTC CASTEGQETQYF 12 NA TRBV19 NA TRBJ2-5
TGCGCCAGCAACGAGGGGACAGGGAGTAGCTACACCTTC CASNEGTGSSYTF 13 TRBD1 TRBV5-1 NA TRBJ1-2
TGTGCCAGCAGCCCCCGGGCCAACACTGAAGCTTTCTTT CASSPRANTEAFF 13 NA TRBV4-2 NA TRBJ1-1
TGTGCCAGCAGTTCGCTCACCCCAGATACGCAGTATTTT CASSSLTPDTQYF 13 NA TRBV27 few TRBJ2-3
TGTGCCAGCAGCTTGGATGAGGGGACAGATACGCAGTATTTT CASSLDEGTDTQYF 14 NA TRBV5-4 NA TRBJ2-3
TGTGCCAGCAGTTATAAGGGCGGCTCGGGTTCACCCCTCCACTTT CASSYKGGSGSPLHF 15 NA TRBV6-5 NA TRBJ1-6
TGCGCCAGCAGCTTGAACCGGTTAGAATTCGTCTCTGAAGCTTTCTTT CASSLNRLEFVSEAFF 16 NA TRBV5-1 NA TRBJ1-1
TGCGCCAGCAGTCAAGGCACCGGGACTAGCCTGTCCCCCTCCAAATACAATGAGCAGTTCTTC CASSQGTGTSLSPSKYNEQFF 21 TRBD2 TRBV23-1 NA TRBJ2-1
TGTGCCAGCAGCTTAAGACAGACTATCTACGAGCAGTACTTC CASSLRQTIYEQYF 14 NA TRBV11-2 NA TRBJ2-7
TGTGCCAGCAGCCTGGGACAGGGCGAAGCTTTCTTT CASSLGQGEAFF 12 TRBD1 TRBV28 NA TRBJ1-1
TGTGCCAGCAGTGCGTCAACAGGGGCTGGGGCCAACGTCCTGACTTTC CASSASTGAGANVLTF 16 TRBD1 TRBV9 NA TRBJ2-6
TGTGCCACCAGTTCAGGCGGGGAGGGCCGTCAGCCCCAGCATTTT CATSSGGEGRQPQHF 15 NA TRBV15 NA TRBJ1-5
TGCAGCGTTGACTGGGGGGAGACCCAGTACTTC CSVDWGETQYF 11 NA TRBV29-1 few TRBJ2-5
TGTGCCAGCAGCTTAGAAAGGACAGGGAATCAGCCCCAGCATTTT CASSLERTGNQPQHF 15 TRBD1 TRBV7-2 NA TRBJ1-5
TGTGCCAGCTCACCACCGTACAGCTTGAACACTGAAGCTTTCTTT CASSPPYSLNTEAFF 15 NA TRBV18 few TRBJ1-1
TGTGCCAGCAGTGAATCGGACAGACAAGAGACCCAGTACTTC CASSESDRQETQYF 14 NA TRBV25-1 once TRBJ2-5
TGTGCCAGCAGCTTAGCGACAGGGCTGGATCAGCCCCAGCATTTT CASSLATGLDQPQHF 15 TRBD1 TRBV7-9 NA TRBJ1-5
TGTGCCTGGAGTGTACAAAGAGGGGGTCAGGGGGCCGCTGAAGCTTTCTTT CAWSVQRGGQGAAEAFF 17 TRBD1 TRBV30 once TRBJ1-1
TGTGCCTGGAGTGAGGGGGCAACTAACTATGGCTACACCTTC CAWSEGATNYGYTF 14 TRBD1 TRBV30 NA TRBJ1-2